Shown below are 20 T cell receptor beta chains from a single sample sequenced in a study of blood T cell repertoires in COVID-19. Sequencing was performed with immunoSEQ multiplex PCR; in TCRdb, only in-frame clones are kept and a portion is missing. Among more than 100,000 clones listed, 88% were seen once. Material for sequencing was peripheral blood. The receptors originated from a woman aged 45-60 years with active or convalescent COVID-19.

Only one count was recorded for this clone. The V and J genes are TRBV20-1 and TRBJ1-6; D gene unclear. CDR1 is DFQATT and CDR2 is SNEGSKA in the germline V gene (reference sequence). Trimming cost V 3 bases and J 4 bases, with 10 bases left between them. CDR3 length equals 14 residues. The CDR3 region has the DNA TGCAGTGCTAGTTCGGGAACATATAATTCACCCCTCCACTTT. It codes for CSASSGTYNSPLHF.

The rearrangement joins TRBV28 to TRBJ2-7; the match to TRBD2 covers 7 bases. This CDR3 comprises 16 residues. The germline CDR1 and CDR2 sequences are MDHEN and SYDVKM. Trimming at V came to 3 bases and at J to 4 bases, leaving 12 bases not matched to a gene. The CDR3 protein is CASSFGAGVIVYEQYF. Written as DNA, the CDR3 is TGTGCCAGCAGTTTCGGTGCGGGAGTTATTGTTTACGAGCAGTACTTC.

The chain couples TRBV5-1 to TRBJ2-7; TRBD1 might be the D (5 bases). Germline V lookup: CDR1 SGHRS, CDR2 YFSETQ. The CDR3 has 14 amino acids. The V end lost 0 bases, the J end lost 6 bases, and 13 bases lay between the germline ends. The CDR3 reads CASSLAGRNGEQYF. For the CDR3, the DNA is TGCGCCAGCAGCTTGGCAGGGCGAAACGGCGAGCAGTACTTC.

The V call is TRBV28, the J call TRBJ1-2, with D possibly matching TRBD1 (6 bases). CDR3 size: 14 residues. Between the trimmed V and J ends, which lost 3 bases and 4 bases, there was a span of 12 bases. CDR1 and CDR2 (germline): MDHEN, SYDVKM. Here the CDR3 DNA reads TGTGCCAGCAGTTTCGCGGGGGCACCCTATGGCTACACCTTC. The encoded protein is CASSFAGAPYGYTF.

J is TRBJ2-7 and V is TRBV29-1; 10 nucleotides agree with TRBD1. Per germline, CDR1 SQVTM and CDR2 ANQGSEA. V lost 7 bases, J lost 3 bases, and 12 bases stayed unmatched. This CDR3 contains 15 residues. The CDR3 bases are TGCAGCGCCAACGCCGGGACAGGGGTCCTCTACGAGCAGTACTTC. The encoded protein is CSANAGTGVLYEQYF.

V usage is TRBV7-3 and J usage is TRBJ2-1, with 7 bases identical to TRBD2. The CDR3 has 15 residues. V shed 2 bases, J shed 8 bases, and the junction held 9 bases outside the gene matches. Germline CDR1 SGHTA, CDR2 FQGTGA. CDR3 sequence reads: CASSLRREMIDEQFF. DNA of the CDR3: TGTGCCAGCAGCTTACGGCGGGAGATGATAGATGAGCAGTTCTTC.

The chain recombines TRBV10-3 with TRBJ2-1; TRBD1 matches at 12 bases. Germline V gene data show CDR1 as ENHRY and CDR2 as SYGVKD. This CDR3 is built from 18 residues. The V gene end was trimmed by 8 bases and the J gene end by 8 bases; junction bases not matched to a gene: 19. The CDR3 spells CAIGGGDPGTGGTDEQFF. CDR3 DNA: TGTGCCATCGGGGGGGGAGACCCCGGGACAGGGGGCACCGATGAGCAGTTCTTC.

This clone has a single count. The rearrangement uses TRBV27 and TRBJ1-1; D is ambiguous. The V end lost 7 bases, the J end lost 1 base, and 16 bases lay between the germline ends. Germline V gene lookup returns CDR1 MNHEY and CDR2 SMNVEV (reference sequence). The CDR3 runs to 15 residues. The CDR3 here is CASNTIMSRNTEAFF. The CDR3 nucleotides read TGTGCCAGCAACACTATCATGAGTAGGAACACTGAAGCTTTCTTT.

The chain links TRBV18 to TRBJ2-2; 7 bases line up with TRBD1. The CDR3 is 15 residues long. Per germline, CDR1 KGHSH and CDR2 LQKENI. Trimming removed 2 bases from V and 5 bases from J; junction bases left unmatched: 5. The CDR3 loop is CASSPNRGRTGELFF. The CDR3, as DNA: TGTGCCAGCTCACCAAACAGGGGAAGGACCGGGGAGCTGTTTTTT.

This chain uses TRBV21-1 with TRBJ2-4; the D call of TRBD1 is as the table states it, not checked on the DNA. TRBV21-1 is labeled a pseudogene. The CDR3 extends over 15 amino acids. The CDR3 bases are TGTGCCAGCGGTACAGGCGGCTCGGGCAAAAACATTCAGTACTTC. Its translation: CASGTGGSGKNIQYF.

The chain joins TRBV19 to TRBJ1-5; the match to TRBD1 covers 9 bases. With V trimmed by 2 bases and J by 4 bases, 3 bases remained unmatched. In germline, CDR1 is LNHDA, CDR2 SQIVND (reference sequence). The CDR3 sequence is 15 residues long. The CDR3 DNA reads as TGTGCCAGTAGTATATCGGGACAGGGTAATCAGCCCCAGCATTTT. It encodes CASSISGQGNQPQHF.

The chain couples TRBV14 to TRBJ2-4; no reliable D call. The germline gives CDR1 SGHDN, CDR2 FVKESK. V was shortened by 2 bases and J by 9 bases, with 11 bases between the two germline ends. The CDR3 spans 13 residues. CDR3: CASSQLELGIQYF. The CDR3 DNA reads as TGTGCCAGCAGCCAACTAGAACTTGGCATTCAGTACTTC. The complete variable domain, with remaining parts taken from reference TRBV14 and TRBJ2-4, reads EAGVTQFPSHSVIEKGQTVTLRCDPISGHDNLYWYRRVMGKEIKFLLHFVKESKQDESGMPNNRFLAERTGGTYSTLKVQPAELEDSGVYFCASSQLELGIQYFGAGTRLSVL.

V is TRBV2 and J is TRBJ2-7; 10 positions agree with TRBD1. The CDR3 totals 16 residues. Germline CDR1 is SNHLY and CDR2 is FYNNEI. V shed 7 bases, J shed 0 bases, and the junction held 9 bases outside the gene matches. The DNA of the CDR3 is TGTGCCAGCAAGGCTGGGGGACAGGGGAACTCCTACGAGCAGTACTTC. Translation: CASKAGGQGNSYEQYF.

This sequence joins TRBV28 and TRBJ2-7, with a weak D call TRBD1 (7 bases). The CDR3 covers 13 residues. From germline, CDR1 is MDHEN and CDR2 SYDVKM. V was shortened by 6 bases and J by 3 bases, with 12 bases between the two germline ends. The CDR3 region has the DNA TGTGCCAGCAGGCCCCAGGGGGGCTACGAGCAGTACTTC. The encoded protein is CASRPQGGYEQYF.

The V gene is TRBV11-2, the J gene TRBJ2-3; D perhaps matches TRBD2 (5 bases). This CDR3 has 15 amino acids. Between the trimmed V and J ends, which lost 2 bases and 3 bases, there was a span of 12 bases. Germline assignment: CDR1 SGHAT and CDR2 FQNNGV. CDR3 in DNA: TGTGCCAGCAGCTTACGGCTAGCAAGAACAGATACGCAGTATTTT. As protein: CASSLRLARTDTQYF.

V gene TRBV9 combines with J gene TRBJ2-3; 8 bases are shared with TRBD1. Germline V gene sequence: CDR1 SGDLS, CDR2 YYNGEE. V trimming: 4 bases; J trimming: 2 bases; junction bases outside the gene matches: 6. There are 15 residues in the CDR3. Written as DNA, the CDR3 is TGTGCCAGCAGCCATCGGACAGGGACCACAGATACGCAGTATTTT. As protein: CASSHRTGTTDTQYF.

The rearrangement joins TRBV11-3 to TRBJ2-3; D unclear. V was pared by 5 bases and J by 6 bases, with 12 bases between. The germline V gene encodes CDR1 SGHNT and CDR2 YENEEA. This CDR3 has 13 residues. The CDR3 DNA reads as TGTGCCAGCAGCCACGGTGGTTTGGATACGCAGTATTTT. Its protein is CASSHGGLDTQYF. Based on the CDR3 plus reference TRBV11-3 and TRBJ2-3, the full variable domain is EAGVVQSPRYKIIEKKQPVAFWCNPISGHNTLYWYLQNLGQGPELLIRYENEEAVDDSQLPKDRFSAERLKGVDSTLKIQPAELGDSAVYLCASSHGGLDTQYFGPGTRLTVL.

The chain combines TRBV5-1 with TRBJ2-5; D perhaps matches TRBD1 (5 bases). Trimming cost V 1 base and J 2 bases, with 12 bases left between them. The CDR3 sequence is 15 residues long. The germline V gene encodes CDR1 SGHRS and CDR2 YFSETQ. The CDR3 DNA sequence: TGCGCCAGCAGCTTGAGGGCAGGGCCTCAAGAGACCCAGTACTTC. Its translation: CASSLRAGPQETQYF.

The chain links TRBV6-6 to TRBJ1-2; 8 bases map to TRBD1. CDR1 is MNHNY, CDR2 SVGAGI, per germline (reference sequence). CDR3 size: 15 residues. After removal of 10 bases from V and 0 bases from J, the junction contained 10 bases not matched to a gene. CDR3 bases: TGTGCCACCCTGGGACAGGCGGTATCTAACTATGGCTACACCTTC. Its translation: CATLGQAVSNYGYTF.

The rearrangement links TRBV29-1 to TRBJ2-3, with a possible D match to TRBD2 (6 bases). The CDR3 contains 17 residues. V was trimmed by 6 bases and J by 4 bases, leaving 26 bases between them. Germline assignment: CDR1 SQVTM and CDR2 ANQGSEA. CDR3 nucleotide sequence: TGCAGCGTGCCACGAACCGGGAGTATCTCTTCCCCAGATACGCAGTATTTT. Encoded protein: CSVPRTGSISSPDTQYF.